The 32 T cell receptor beta chains below come from one sample, sequenced in a study of control samples from healthy donors and cancer patients. The assay was immunoSEQ multiplex PCR, and TCRdb's table has in-frame clones only and misses some. This table has some 140,000 clones, around nine tenths appearing once. The sample comprised blood. Receptors were obtained from a woman in her 30s in good health.

The chain joins TRBV6-4 to TRBJ2-3, with 7 positions matching TRBD2. The CDR3 is 16 residues long. Per germline, CDR1 MRHNA and CDR2 SNTAGT. Trimming at V came to 3 bases and at J to 0 bases, leaving 6 bases not matched to a gene. CDR3 sequence (DNA): TGTGCCAGCAGTGAGAGCTCGGGAGGAAGCACAGATACGCAGTATTTT. Protein sequence: CASSESSGGSTDTQYF.

The CDR3 spells CASSELASTDTQYF. The CDR3 DNA sequence: TGTGCCAGCAGTGAACTAGCGTCGACAGATACGCAGTATTTT. This chain links TRBV6-4 with TRBJ2-3; TRBD2 matches at 7 bases. There are 14 residues in the CDR3. Germline lookup yields CDR1 MRHNA and CDR2 SNTAGT. Unmatched junction bases numbered 3, after V lost 3 bases and J lost 3 bases.

The chain joins TRBV5-1 to TRBJ1-2, with 11 nucleotides matching TRBD1. CDR1 is SGHRS and CDR2 is YFSETQ in the germline V gene. The CDR3 runs 17 residues. V was clipped by 4 bases and J by 0 bases; unmatched bases: 8. The CDR3 loop reads CASSPWDRGTSNYGYTF. CDR3 nucleotides: TGCGCCAGCAGCCCGTGGGACAGGGGGACCTCTAACTATGGCTACACCTTC.

The gene calls are TRBV15 and TRBJ2-5; 8 bases match TRBD1. CDR1 is LNHNV, CDR2 YYDKDF, per germline (reference sequence). The J segment lost 5 bases and the V segment lost 0 bases, leaving 8 bases of the junction unmatched. The length of the CDR3 is 16 residues. CDR3 residues: CATSRDQDRARETQYF. Here the CDR3 DNA reads TGTGCCACCAGCAGAGATCAGGACAGGGCCCGGGAGACCCAGTACTTC. Using reference TRBV15 and TRBJ2-5 for the parts outside the CDR3, the full variable domain is DAMVIQNPRYQVTQFGKPVTLSCSQTLNHNVMYWYQQKSSQAPKLLFHYYDKDFNNEADTPDNFQSRRPNTSFCFLDIRSPGLGDTAMYLCATSRDQDRARETQYFGPGTRLLVL.

This clone occurred once. The chain has TRBV5-6 and TRBJ2-3; 7 bases line up with TRBD2. CDR3 length equals 18 residues. The V gene's germline CDR1 is SGHDT and CDR2 YYEEEE. V was clipped by 2 bases and J by 3 bases; unmatched bases: 15. The CDR3 nucleotides read TGTGCCAGCAGCTTCCCTCTGTTCGGCGGGAGTGGGACAGATACGCAGTATTTT. It codes for CASSFPLFGGSGTDTQYF. Drawing the rest from reference TRBV5-6 and TRBJ2-3, the complete variable domain is DAGVTQSPTHLIKTRGQQVTLRCSPKSGHDTVSWYQQALGQGPQFIFQYYEEEERQRGNFPDRFSGHQFPNYSSELNVNALLLGDSALYLCASSFPLFGGSGTDTQYFGPGTRLTVL.

The CDR3 is CASSVGQRNGYTF. For the CDR3, the DNA is TGTGCCAGCAGCGTCGGTCAGCGGAATGGCTACACCTTC. The rearrangement links TRBV9 to TRBJ1-2; D gene unclear. Germline CDR1 SGDLS, CDR2 YYNGEE. The CDR3 totals 13 residues. V was shortened by 2 bases and J by 6 bases, with 11 bases between the two germline ends. The full variable domain, rest sourced from reference TRBV9 and TRBJ1-2, is DSGVTQTPKHLITATGQRVTLRCSPRSGDLSVYWYQQSLDQGLQFLIQYYNGEERAKGNILERFSAQQFPDLHSELNLSSLELGDSALYFCASSVGQRNGYTFGSGTRLTVV.

Only one count was recorded for this clone. This CDR3 reads CAWSPRSRRSNTEAFF. CDR3 nucleotides: TGTGCCTGGAGTCCCCGTAGTAGGCGAAGTAACACTGAAGCTTTCTTT. The V and J genes are TRBV30 and TRBJ1-1; D gene ambiguous. The length of the CDR3 is 16 residues. Looked up from germline, CDR1 is GTSNPN and CDR2 is SVGIG (reference sequence). Trimming removed 2 bases at V and 2 bases at J, with 18 bases between.

This chain connects TRBV7-2 to TRBJ1-3; D is perhaps TRBD1 (6 bases). The CDR3 has 15 residues. V was shortened by 5 bases and J by 0 bases, with 11 bases between the two germline ends. The V gene's germline CDR1 is SGHTA and CDR2 FQGNSA. CDR3 in DNA: TGTGCCAGCAGCGACGACAGGCCCTCTGGAAACACCATATATTTT. Its translation: CASSDDRPSGNTIYF.

The chain has TRBV19 and TRBJ2-7, with D unresolved. The germline V and J ends were trimmed by 1 base and 0 bases, with 10 bases remaining between them. The germline V gene has CDR1 LNHDA and CDR2 SQIVND (reference sequence). The CDR3 contains 15 residues. The CDR3 protein is CASSIAGHSSYEQYF. The CDR3 bases are TGTGCCAGTAGTATAGCGGGCCATAGCTCCTACGAGCAGTACTTC. Supplemented by reference TRBV19 and TRBJ2-7, the full variable domain reads DGGITQSPKYLFRKEGQNVTLSCEQNLNHDAMYWYRQDPGQGLRLIYYSQIVNDFQKGDIAEGYSVSREKKESFPLTVTSAQKNPTAFYLCASSIAGHSSYEQYFGPGTRLTVT.

The gene calls are TRBV9 and TRBJ2-1, with 11 nucleotides matching TRBD2. The CDR3 extends over 17 amino acids. J gave up 0 bases and V 1 base, and 3 bases lay outside the gene matches. Germline V gene sequence: CDR1 SGDLS, CDR2 YYNGEE. The CDR3 coding sequence is TGTGCCAGCAGCGTATCACTAGCGGGGGCCTCCTACAATGAGCAGTTCTTC. Residues: CASSVSLAGASYNEQFF. Full variable domain (remainder filled in from reference TRBV9 and TRBJ2-1): DSGVTQTPKHLITATGQRVTLRCSPRSGDLSVYWYQQSLDQGLQFLIQYYNGEERAKGNILERFSAQQFPDLHSELNLSSLELGDSALYFCASSVSLAGASYNEQFFGPGTRLTVL.

CDR3 bases: TGTGCCAGCAGCTTGGGGGGCTCGGTAGAGCAGTACTTC. As protein: CASSLGGSVEQYF. The V gene is TRBV5-4, the J gene TRBJ2-7, with D perhaps matching TRBD1 (5 bases). Per the germline V gene, CDR1 is SGHNT and CDR2 is YYREEE (reference sequence). The germline V and J ends were trimmed by 0 bases and 7 bases, with 11 bases remaining between them. The CDR3 totals 13 residues.

The chain couples TRBV28 to TRBJ1-1, with unresolved D. Deletions cut 3 bases from V and 0 bases from J, with 11 bases between. Germline V gene lookup returns CDR1 MDHEN and CDR2 SYDVKM. The CDR3 extends over 15 amino acids. The CDR3 protein is CASSFGVGMNTEAFF. The CDR3 region has the DNA TGTGCCAGCAGTTTTGGGGTAGGCATGAACACTGAAGCTTTCTTT.

The chain couples TRBV14 to TRBJ2-7; 7 bases fit TRBD1. V shed 6 bases, J shed 4 bases, and the junction held 9 bases outside the gene matches. Germline V gene sequence: CDR1 SGHDN, CDR2 FVKESK. The CDR3 is 14 amino acids. CDR3 loop: CASSGLKGAYEQYF. CDR3 coding DNA: TGTGCCAGCAGTGGATTGAAGGGGGCTTACGAGCAGTACTTC.

The chain uses TRBV2 and TRBJ2-3; 9 bases are shared with TRBD2. CDR3 length: 15 amino acids. After removal of 6 bases from V and 2 bases from J, the junction contained 6 bases not matched to a gene. From germline, CDR1 is SNHLY and CDR2 FYNNEI. The CDR3 is CASSLGLADTDTQYF. The DNA of the CDR3 is TGTGCCAGCAGCTTGGGACTAGCAGACACAGATACGCAGTATTTT.

Concerning this clone: The same CDR3 is also encoded by other DNA sequences in this sample. The chain combines TRBV9 with TRBJ2-1; D gene unclear. The CDR3 sequence is 12 residues long. Germline V gene sequence: CDR1 SGDLS, CDR2 YYNGEE. V was trimmed by 0 bases and J by 5 bases, leaving 3 bases between them. CDR3 in DNA: TGTGCCAGCAGCGTAGATCACAATGAGCAGTTCTTC. As protein: CASSVDHNEQFF.

CDR3 region: CASSEAHGTGRKQYF. CDR3 DNA sequence: TGTGCCAGCAGTGAAGCGCATGGGACAGGGAGGAAGCAGTACTTC. V gene TRBV6-1 combines with J gene TRBJ2-7; 9 nucleotides align to TRBD1. This CDR3 has 15 residues. CDR1 is MNHNS and CDR2 is SASEGT in the germline V gene. With V trimmed by 0 bases and J by 8 bases, 8 bases remained unmatched.

The rearrangement uses TRBV5-4 and TRBJ1-2; the D is unclear. Germline-derived CDR1 and CDR2 are SGHNT and YYREEE (reference sequence). CDR3 size: 13 residues. V was cut by 0 bases and J by 4 bases, with 7 bases left in between. This chain's CDR3 is CASSLVGSYGYTF. The CDR3 nucleotides read TGTGCCAGCAGCTTGGTCGGCAGCTATGGCTACACCTTC. Full variable domain (remainder filled in from reference TRBV5-4 and TRBJ1-2): ETGVTQSPTHLIKTRGQQVTLRCSSQSGHNTVSWYQQALGQGPQFIFQYYREEENGRGNFPPRFSGLQFPNYSSELNVNALELDDSALYLCASSLVGSYGYTFGSGTRLTVV.

The rearrangement links TRBV5-1 to TRBJ1-4; D not resolved. V was shortened by 0 bases and J by 4 bases, with 10 bases between the two germline ends. The CDR3 covers 15 residues. The V gene's germline CDR1 is SGHRS and CDR2 YFSETQ. CDR3 DNA: TGCGCCAGCAGCTTGGATGGAAACTTTAATGAAAAACTGTTTTTT. Translation gives CASSLDGNFNEKLFF.

This clone was seen a single time. J is TRBJ2-2 and V is TRBV28, with 9 bases matching TRBD1. Trimming at V came to 8 bases and at J to 6 bases, leaving 13 bases not matched to a gene. CDR1 and CDR2 from the germline V gene are MDHEN and SYDVKM. The CDR3 runs to 16 residues. The chain's CDR3 is CASRLGTGIGAGELFF. The CDR3 DNA sequence: TGTGCCAGCCGGCTGGGGACAGGGATAGGGGCCGGGGAGCTGTTTTTT.

This clone appeared a single time. The chain is built from TRBV6-5 and TRBJ1-1, with TRBD1 identical over 7 bases. After removal of 10 bases from V and 0 bases from J, the junction contained 5 bases not matched to a gene. This CDR3 is built from 13 residues. CDR1 is MNHEY and CDR2 is SVGAGI in the germline V gene. The CDR3 coding sequence is TGTGCCACCAGGGACAGCATGAACACTGAAGCTTTCTTT. It translates to CATRDSMNTEAFF.

This clone is a singleton in its sample. CDR3 region: CASSLGLTDTQYF. The CDR3 DNA follows: TGTGCCAGCAGCTTAGGGCTCACAGATACGCAGTATTTT. The gene calls are TRBV11-3 and TRBJ2-3; D is unclear. Germline CDR1 SGHNT, CDR2 YENEEA. The CDR3 is 13 residues long. Trimming cost V 1 base and J 2 bases, with 4 bases left between them.

The V call is TRBV19, the J call TRBJ1-2; D remains ambiguous. V lost 1 base and J lost 1, with 7 bases in between. The CDR3 covers 14 residues. The germline V gene encodes CDR1 LNHDA and CDR2 SQIVND (reference sequence). This CDR3 is CASSIGSLNYGYTF. CDR3 coding DNA: TGTGCCAGTAGTATAGGCAGCCTTAACTATGGCTACACCTTC. Full variable domain (rest looked up from reference TRBV19 and TRBJ1-2): DGGITQSPKYLFRKEGQNVTLSCEQNLNHDAMYWYRQDPGQGLRLIYYSQIVNDFQKGDIAEGYSVSREKKESFPLTVTSAQKNPTAFYLCASSIGSLNYGYTFGSGTRLTVV.

In this sample, this clone turned up a few times. The chain is built from TRBV5-1 and TRBJ2-7; D may be TRBD1 (5 bases). CDR1 is SGHRS, CDR2 YFSETQ, per germline. V was trimmed by 0 bases and J by 1 base, leaving 11 bases between them. The CDR3 totals 15 residues. DNA of the CDR3: TGCGCCAGCAGCTTGGAACCAGGGATATCCTACGAGCAGTACTTC. It translates to CASSLEPGISYEQYF.

The chain links TRBV24-1 to TRBJ1-4; D call uncertain. This CDR3 has 12 residues. The V gene lost 2 bases and the J gene lost 10 bases, with 7 bases spanning the gap. Germline assignment: CDR1 KGHDR and CDR2 SFDVKD. This chain's CDR3 is CATSDSGGKLFF. The CDR3 DNA reads TGTGCCACCAGTGATTCCGGCGGAAAACTGTTTTTT.

For this clone: This sample includes further DNA sequences coding for the same CDR3. The chain employs TRBV7-9 and TRBJ2-7, with TRBD2 as a possible D gene (6 bases). The CDR3 runs 15 residues. The V and J ends lost 3 bases and 0 bases respectively, with 12 bases between them. The germline gives CDR1 SEHNR, CDR2 FQNEAQ (reference sequence). CDR3 in amino acids: CASSFQAGSSYEQYF. The CDR3 bases are TGTGCCAGCAGCTTCCAAGCCGGGAGCTCCTACGAGCAGTACTTC.

The genes are TRBV5-1 and TRBJ2-7, with TRBD2 matching over 11 bases. This CDR3 is 14 amino acids long. The V segment lost 3 bases and the J segment 6 bases; nucleotides outside the gene matches: 5. Germline V CDR1 and CDR2: SGHRS, YFSETQ. CDR3 sequence: CASSYMGLAAEQYF. CDR3 DNA sequence: TGCGCCAGCAGCTACATGGGACTAGCGGCCGAGCAGTACTTC. Full variable domain (missing parts from reference TRBV5-1 and TRBJ2-7): KAGVTQTPRYLIKTRGQQVTLSCSPISGHRSVSWYQQTPGQGLQFLFEYFSETQRNKGNFPGRFSGRQFSNSRSEMNVSTLELGDSALYLCASSYMGLAAEQYFGPGTRLTVT.

The chain employs TRBV6-2 or TRBV6-3 and TRBJ1-2; D gene ambiguous. This CDR3 is built from 13 residues. V lost 6 bases to trimming and J lost 8 bases, with 16 bases between them. Germline CDR1 and CDR2: MNHEY and SVGEGT. The DNA of the CDR3 is TGTGCCAGCAGCCAAACGGAGGGCGACGGCTACACCTTC. This translates into CASSQTEGDGYTF.

The chain combines TRBV4-1 with TRBJ2-1, with no clear D. CDR1 is MGHRA, CDR2 YSYEKL, per germline. The CDR3 has 18 residues. The V gene lost 0 bases and the J gene lost 0 bases, with 15 bases spanning the gap. CDR3 bases: TGCGCCAGCAGCCAAGATGGAAAAGACACGAGCTCCTACAATGAGCAGTTCTTC. This gives the protein CASSQDGKDTSSYNEQFF.

The V and J genes are TRBV2 and TRBJ1-1; 7 positions agree with TRBD1. CDR1 and CDR2 (germline): SNHLY, FYNNEI. The CDR3 totals 16 residues. Losses at the gene ends were 4 bases for V and 1 base for J; bases not matched to a gene: 9. CDR3 DNA sequence: TGTGCCAGCAGTGCCAGGGGGGGGCGGAGGAACACTGAAGCTTTCTTT. This encodes CASSARGGRRNTEAFF.

The J gene is TRBJ2-1, the V gene TRBV7-2; no definite D call. Germline-derived CDR1 and CDR2 are SGHTA and FQGNSA. V lost 2 bases to trimming and J lost 4 bases, with 15 bases between them. The CDR3 is made up of 16 amino acids. CDR3 nucleotide sequence: TGTGCCAGCAGCTTATCCCCAAGGCCCCGGTACAATGAGCAGTTCTTC. Protein: CASSLSPRPRYNEQFF.

This chain links TRBV5-1 with TRBJ2-3; no clear D. V lost 0 bases and J 0 bases, leaving 11 bases between the germline ends. Germline lookup yields CDR1 SGHRS and CDR2 YFSETQ. This CDR3 has 16 amino acids. CDR3 sequence reads: CASSLVGLESTDTQYF. CDR3 DNA sequence: TGCGCCAGCAGCTTGGTAGGCCTAGAAAGCACAGATACGCAGTATTTT. Drawing the rest from reference TRBV5-1 and TRBJ2-3, the complete variable domain is KAGVTQTPRYLIKTRGQQVTLSCSPISGHRSVSWYQQTPGQGLQFLFEYFSETQRNKGNFPGRFSGRQFSNSRSEMNVSTLELGDSALYLCASSLVGLESTDTQYFGPGTRLTVL.

The chain links TRBV6-2 or TRBV6-3 to TRBJ2-7; D might be TRBD2 (5 bases). CDR3 length equals 15 residues. With 2 bases removed from V and 4 bases from J, the gap between germline ends came to 15 bases. Germline V gives CDR1 MNHEY, CDR2 SVGEGT. The CDR3 DNA is TGTGCCAGCAGTTACCGGGGAGCCTCTGGTTACGAGCAGTACTTC. Protein sequence: CASSYRGASGYEQYF.